These T cell receptor beta chains were read from a single sample in a study of T cells after yellow fever vaccination. Via MiXCR, TCRdb re-called the 5' RACE reads, giving one row per CDR3 protein. This sample has some 600,000 distinct CDR3 sequences, with roughly 17% found just once. The sequencing here drew on PBMCs, taken 5 to 6 days after the first yellow fever vaccination. The receptor source for this set is a man in his late teens or twenties who received the YFV17D yellow fever vaccine. Each CDR3 is given with its conserved first and last residue. A D gene is named only where the DNA matches it firmly. Not all rows give a size; the values are once, few, many and, for expanded clones, a class.

NA | TRBJ2-5 | NA | TRBV12-3/TRBV12-4 | CASSRGRPAQYF | TGTGCCAGCAGCCGTGGTAGGCCGGCCCAGTACTTC
few | TRBJ2-7 | TRBD1 | TRBV7-2 | CASSFRDSHYEQYF | TGTGCCAGCAGCTTCCGGGACAGCCACTACGAGCAGTACTTC
few | TRBJ1-1 | NA | TRBV7-2 | CASSGEYTEAFF | TGTGCCAGCAGCGGAGAATACACTGAAGCTTTCTTT
few | TRBJ2-2 | NA | TRBV9 | CASSVAGESGELFF | TGTGCCAGCAGCGTAGCGGGGGAATCCGGGGAGCTGTTTTTT
NA | TRBJ1-1 | NA | TRBV11-2 | CASSLDGGYEAFF | TGTGCCAGCAGCTTAGATGGAGGTTATGAAGCTTTCTTT
NA | TRBJ1-1 | NA | TRBV6-5 | CASSYSIGVMNTEAFF | TGTGCCAGCAGTTACTCGATTGGGGTCATGAACACTGAAGCTTTCTTT
few | TRBJ2-5 | NA | TRBV4-2 | CASSQERALEETQYF | TGTGCCAGCAGCCAAGAGCGGGCACTAGAAGAGACCCAGTACTTC
few | TRBJ2-3 | NA | TRBV18 | CASSPVLSYTDTQYF | TGTGCCAGCTCACCAGTCTTGTCCTACACAGATACGCAGTATTTT
NA | TRBJ1-5 | TRBD1 | TRBV20-1 | CSAVTGSSNQPQHF | TGCAGTGCAGTGACAGGGAGCAGCAATCAGCCCCAGCATTTT
NA | TRBJ2-1 | TRBD2 | TRBV6-2/TRBV6-3 | CASSLGLAWNEQFF | TGTGCCAGCAGTTTGGGACTAGCATGGAATGAGCAGTTCTTC
few | TRBJ1-1 | NA | TRBV13 | CASRSAMPEAFF | TGTGCCAGCAGGTCGGCGATGCCTGAAGCTTTCTTT
NA | TRBJ2-5 | NA | TRBV7-2 | CASSRAGVAERETQYF | TGTGCCAGCAGCCGCGCCGGGGTTGCCGAACGAGAGACCCAGTACTTC